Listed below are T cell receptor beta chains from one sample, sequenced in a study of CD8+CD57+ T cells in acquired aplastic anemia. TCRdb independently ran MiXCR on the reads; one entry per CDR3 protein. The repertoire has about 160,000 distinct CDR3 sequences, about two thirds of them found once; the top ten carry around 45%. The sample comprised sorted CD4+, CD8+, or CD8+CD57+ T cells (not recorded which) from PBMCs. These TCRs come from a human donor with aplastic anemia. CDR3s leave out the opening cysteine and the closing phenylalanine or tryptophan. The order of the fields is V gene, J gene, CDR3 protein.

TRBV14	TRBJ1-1	ASSPQFYSTEAF
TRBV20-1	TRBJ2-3	SAGAGHTDTQY
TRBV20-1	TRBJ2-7	SASLAGGHEQY
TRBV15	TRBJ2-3	ATSRGSTMNTQY
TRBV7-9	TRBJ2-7	ASGTGAEQY
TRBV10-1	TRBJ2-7	ASSDRLAGGYGQY
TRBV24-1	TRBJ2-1	ATSLGSYNEQF
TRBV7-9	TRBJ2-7	ASSWADSYEQY
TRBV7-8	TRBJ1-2	ASSPIPNRAGSYYGYT
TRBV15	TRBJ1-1	ATSRSSENTEAF
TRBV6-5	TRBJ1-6	ASSYRLSSYNSPLH
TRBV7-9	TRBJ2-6	AVGDSGANVLT
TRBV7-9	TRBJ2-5	ASSVGGGGNQETQY
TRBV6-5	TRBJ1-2	ASSYRGGDGYT
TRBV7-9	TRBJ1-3	ASSIRDGNTIY
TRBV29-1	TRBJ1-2	SVEYVNYGYT
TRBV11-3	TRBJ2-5	ASSFRGSQY
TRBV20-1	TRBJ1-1	SVFGPRANAEAF
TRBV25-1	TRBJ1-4	ASTTGVGTNEKLF
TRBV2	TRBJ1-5	ASRSRRDQPQH
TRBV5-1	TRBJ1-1	ASSGKNTEAF
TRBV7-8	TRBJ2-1	ASSVGLAGGYSYNEQF
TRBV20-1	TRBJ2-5	SARDWTSGKETQY
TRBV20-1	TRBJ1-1	GASRGVNTEAF
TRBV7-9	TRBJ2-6	ASSRQDWANVLT
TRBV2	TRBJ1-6	ASSVGSGGLNSPLH
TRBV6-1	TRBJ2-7	ASSEPSGRNYEQY
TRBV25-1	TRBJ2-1	ASSEWRGTV
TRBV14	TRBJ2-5	ASSQDKGQVHQETQY
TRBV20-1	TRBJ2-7	SATGLAGVGPSYEQY
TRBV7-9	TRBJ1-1	ASSPSQVLEAF
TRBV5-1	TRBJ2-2	ASSLGSFTGELF
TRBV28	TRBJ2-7	ASSLGGRQSIYERY
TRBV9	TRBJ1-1	ASSVDMEPTEAF
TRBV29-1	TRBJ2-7	SVQTGANYEQY
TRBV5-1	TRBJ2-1	ASSLDWSSYNEQF
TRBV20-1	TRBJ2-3	SAREGARDTQY
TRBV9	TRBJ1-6	ASSVAKGQGGDSPLH
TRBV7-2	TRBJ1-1	ASSFRQGLTEAF
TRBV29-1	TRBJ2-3	SVEGGTGGSVDTQY
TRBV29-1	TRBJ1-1	SVEPKGTEAF
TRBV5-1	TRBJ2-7	ASSLAGRRFEQY
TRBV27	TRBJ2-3	ASSFSDSTNTQY